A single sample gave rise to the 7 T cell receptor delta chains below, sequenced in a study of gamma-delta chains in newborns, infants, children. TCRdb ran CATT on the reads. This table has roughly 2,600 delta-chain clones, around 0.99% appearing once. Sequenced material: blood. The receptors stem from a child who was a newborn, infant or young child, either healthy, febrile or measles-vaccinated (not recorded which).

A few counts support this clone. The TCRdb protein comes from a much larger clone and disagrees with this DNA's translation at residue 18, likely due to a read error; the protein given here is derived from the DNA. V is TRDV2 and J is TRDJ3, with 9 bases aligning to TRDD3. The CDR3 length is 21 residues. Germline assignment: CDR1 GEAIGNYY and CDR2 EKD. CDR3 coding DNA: TGTGCCTGTGACAGTGCGGACAACTGGGGGACCCCCTCCTGGGACACCCGACGGATGTTTTTC. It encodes CACDSADNWGTPSWDTRRMFF.

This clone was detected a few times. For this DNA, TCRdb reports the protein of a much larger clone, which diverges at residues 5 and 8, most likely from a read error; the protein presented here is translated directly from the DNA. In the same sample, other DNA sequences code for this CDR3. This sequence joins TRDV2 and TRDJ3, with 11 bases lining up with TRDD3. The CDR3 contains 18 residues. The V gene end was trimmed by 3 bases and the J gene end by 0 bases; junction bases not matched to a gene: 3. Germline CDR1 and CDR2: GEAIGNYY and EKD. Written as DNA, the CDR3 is TGTGCCTGTGACCTACTGGGGGATAGCTCCTGGGACACCCGACAGATGTTTTTC. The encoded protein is CACDLLGDSSWDTRQMFF.

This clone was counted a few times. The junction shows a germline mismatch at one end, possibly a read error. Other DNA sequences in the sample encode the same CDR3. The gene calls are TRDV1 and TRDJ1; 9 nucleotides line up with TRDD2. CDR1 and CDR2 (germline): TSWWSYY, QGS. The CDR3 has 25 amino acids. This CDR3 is CALGELGLPTTGGLLWGLYTDKLIF. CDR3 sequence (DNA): TGTGCTCTTGGAGAACTAGGCCTTCCTACGACTGGAGGCCTACTTTGGGGCCTCTACACCGATAAACTCATCTTT.

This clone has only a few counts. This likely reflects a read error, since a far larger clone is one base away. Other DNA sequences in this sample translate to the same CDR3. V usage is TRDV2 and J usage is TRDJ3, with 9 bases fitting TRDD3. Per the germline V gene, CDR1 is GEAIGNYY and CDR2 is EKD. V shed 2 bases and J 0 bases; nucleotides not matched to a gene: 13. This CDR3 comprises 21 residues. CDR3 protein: CACDSADNWGTPSWDTRQMFF. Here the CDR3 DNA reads TGTGCCTGTGACAGCGCGGACAACTGGGGGACCCCCTCCTGGGACACCCGACAGATGTTTTTC.

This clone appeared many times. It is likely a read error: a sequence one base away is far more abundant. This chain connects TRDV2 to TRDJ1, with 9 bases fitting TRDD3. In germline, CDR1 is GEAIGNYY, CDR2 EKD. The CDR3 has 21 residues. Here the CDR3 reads CACDTVRTGIRQDKYTDKPIF. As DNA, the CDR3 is TGTGCCTGTGACACCGTAAGAACGGGGATACGCCAGGACAAGTACACCGATAAACCCATCTTT.

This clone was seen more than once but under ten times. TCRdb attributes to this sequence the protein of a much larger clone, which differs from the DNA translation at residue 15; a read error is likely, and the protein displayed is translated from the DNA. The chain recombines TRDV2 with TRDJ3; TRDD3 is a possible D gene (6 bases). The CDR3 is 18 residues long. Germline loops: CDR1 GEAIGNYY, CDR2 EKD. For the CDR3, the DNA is TGTGCCTGTGACACCTGGGGGTCGAGCTCCTGGGACACCCGACCGATGTTTTTC. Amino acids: CACDTWGSSSWDTRPMFF.

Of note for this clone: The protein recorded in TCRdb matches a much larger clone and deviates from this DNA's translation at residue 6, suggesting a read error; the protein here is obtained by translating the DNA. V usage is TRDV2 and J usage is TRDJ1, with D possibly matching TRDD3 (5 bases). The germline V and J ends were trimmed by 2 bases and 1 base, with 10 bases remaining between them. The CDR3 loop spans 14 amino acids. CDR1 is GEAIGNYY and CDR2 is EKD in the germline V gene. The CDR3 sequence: CACDKPGATDKLIF. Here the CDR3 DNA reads TGTGCCTGTGACAAGCCGGGGGCCACCGATAAACTCATCTTT.